Sequencing of this TCR beta chain was carried out in a study of blood T cell repertoires in COVID-19. Overall study: Researchers got acute and convalescent COVID-19 samples from the United States, Italy and Spain. PBMCs, B-cell-depleted T cells, or T cells were the source of the cDNA or gDNA that made up the material.

The protocol was immunoSEQ multiplex PCR, while the TCRdb copy is restricted to in-frame clones and leaves out a portion. The data contain approximately 50,000 clones, roughly 76% of them seen just once; the ten biggest clones take up approximately 24%. J was trimmed by 6 bases and V by 6 bases; bases with no gene match: 1. CDR1 and CDR2 (germline): MRHNA, SNTAGT. This CDR3 is built from 12 residues. This TCR came from a man in his forties or fifties with active or convalescent COVID-19. The chain uses TRBV6-4 and TRBJ2-2; 7 bases map to TRBD1. The sequenced sample consisted of peripheral blood. The CDR3 protein is CASRGQAGELFF. CDR3 DNA: TGTGCCAGCAGAGGACAGGCCGGGGAGCTGTTTTTT.